The rows below give T cell receptor beta chains drawn from one sample of a study of T cell changes during pregnancy in multiple sclerosis. Repertoires were generated with immunoSEQ multiplex PCR, while TCRdb's copy carries only in-frame clones and drops some. The table includes about 51,000 clones, approximately 94% detected once. This specimen was CD4+ T cells from peripheral blood mononuclear cells, taken in the second trimester of pregnancy. Receptors were obtained from a female donor with multiple sclerosis, enrolled in a pregnancy study. Both conserved end residues are part of each CDR3. The D gene is left open where the match is weak. The listing skips clone size in some rows; elsewhere it reads once, few, many or a size class.

clone_size	v_call	d_call	j_call	cdr3_aa	cdr3_nt
NA	TRBV19	NA	TRBJ1-6	CASRQTANSPLHF	TGTGCCAGTAGACAGACAGCTAATTCACCCCTCCACTTT
NA	TRBV7-2	TRBD1	TRBJ1-2	CASSLRGQNYGYTF	TGTGCCAGCAGCTTAAGGGGGCAGAACTATGGCTACACCTTC
NA	TRBV21-1	NA	TRBJ1-1	CASSKTERPGTEAFF	TGTGCCAGCAGCAAAACTGAGAGACCCGGGACTGAAGCTTTCTTT
once	TRBV7-3	TRBD2	TRBJ2-3	CASSLWGGRSTDTQYF	TGTGCCAGCAGCTTATGGGGGGGAAGGAGCACAGATACGCAGTATTTT
NA	TRBV7-3	TRBD2	TRBJ2-3	CASSSTGGADTQYF	TGTGCCAGCAGCTCCACGGGGGGGGCAGATACGCAGTATTTT
NA	TRBV19	NA	TRBJ1-6	CASSIAGSPLHF	TGTGCCAGTAGTATCGCGGGATCACCCCTCCACTTT
NA	TRBV5-4	NA	TRBJ1-2	CASSSQGFYGYTF	TGTGCCAGCAGCTCTCAGGGGTTCTATGGCTACACCTTC
NA	TRBV7-3	NA	TRBJ1-3	CASSLSGGAAGNTIYF	TGTGCCAGCAGCTTAAGTGGAGGGGCTGCCGGAAACACCATATATTTT
NA	TRBV19	TRBD1	TRBJ2-7	CASSRQGAGEQYF	TGTGCCAGTAGTAGACAGGGGGCAGGCGAGCAGTACTTC
NA	TRBV27	TRBD1	TRBJ2-2	CASSFGQGFTGELFF	TGTGCCAGCAGTTTTGGACAGGGGTTTACCGGGGAGCTGTTTTTT
NA	TRBV4-3	NA	TRBJ1-1	CASSQDLGEGLNTEAFF	TGCGCCAGCAGCCAAGATCTCGGGGAGGGTCTGAACACTGAAGCTTTCTTT
NA	TRBV2	TRBD1	TRBJ1-5	CASRMGQWNQPQHF	TGTGCCAGCAGAATGGGACAGTGGAATCAGCCCCAGCATTTT
NA	TRBV10-2	TRBD1	TRBJ2-7	CASQGATYEQYF	TGCGCCAGTCAGGGGGCTACCTACGAGCAGTACTTC
NA	TRBV29-1	TRBD1	TRBJ2-7	CSVARDSYEQYF	TGCAGCGTGGCCCGGGACAGCTACGAGCAGTACTTC
NA	TRBV2	NA	TRBJ1-6	CASRPLGSGWSPLHF	TGTGCCAGCAGGCCGCTAGGGTCAGGGTGGTCACCCCTCCACTTT
NA	TRBV29-1	TRBD1	TRBJ2-2	CSVRGPTGELFF	TGCAGCGTCAGGGGGCCAACCGGGGAGCTGTTTTTT
NA	TRBV7-9	TRBD1	TRBJ1-1	CASSLRTGVNTEAFF	TGTGCCAGCAGCTTAAGGACAGGGGTAAATACTGAAGCTTTCTTT
NA	TRBV11-1	NA	TRBJ2-7	CASSSAYEQYF	TGTGCCAGCAGCTCGGCCTACGAGCAGTACTTC
once	TRBV5-3	NA	TRBJ1-5	CARKSQGNQPQHF	TGTGCCAGAAAGAGTCAGGGCAATCAGCCCCAGCATTTT
NA	TRBV7-9	NA	TRBJ2-6	CASSGGSGANVLTF	TGTGCCAGCAGCGGAGGGTCTGGGGCCAACGTCCTGACTTTC
NA	TRBV6-5	NA	TRBJ2-7	CASRQSSHYEQYF	TGTGCCAGCAGGCAAAGCTCTCACTACGAGCAGTACTTC
once	TRBV11-2	NA	TRBJ1-2	CASSLVRTDGYTF	TGTGCCAGCAGCTTAGTTCGGACAGATGGCTACACCTTC
NA	TRBV18	NA	TRBJ1-6	CASSPGQAGRNSPLHF	TGTGCCAGCTCACCAGGTCAAGCGGGGAGGAATTCACCCCTCCACTTT
NA	TRBV19	TRBD1	TRBJ1-5	CASSKGGQGRTWGNQPQHF	TGTGCCAGTAGTAAGGGGGGACAGGGAAGGACGTGGGGCAATCAGCCCCAGCATTTT
NA	TRBV12-5	TRBD1	TRBJ1-1	CASSRPGQGFLNTEAFF	TGTGCTAGTAGCCGTCCGGGACAGGGCTTTCTGAACACTGAAGCTTTCTTT
NA	TRBV6-1	TRBD1	TRBJ2-7	CASSDTGTVSYEQYF	TGTGCCAGCAGCGACACCGGGACAGTCTCCTACGAGCAGTACTTC
NA	TRBV9	NA	TRBJ2-5	CASSVDPLGLLPFEGTQYF	TGTGCCAGCAGCGTAGATCCCCTTGGACTCCTACCCTTCGAAGGGACCCAGTACTTC
NA	TRBV7-9	TRBD1	TRBJ1-5	CASSLVRGNSNQPQHF	TGTGCCAGCAGCTTAGTCAGGGGGAATAGCAATCAGCCCCAGCATTTT
once	TRBV6-5	TRBD1	TRBJ1-6	CASSYEGQFLSPLHF	TGTGCCAGCAGTTACGAGGGACAGTTCCTTTCACCCCTCCACTTT
NA	TRBV9	NA	TRBJ2-2	CASSVVSTDGELFF	TGTGCCAGCAGCGTAGTCTCTACAGACGGGGAGCTGTTTTTT
NA	TRBV5-6	NA	TRBJ2-2	CASSLAGGTGELFF	TGTGCCAGCAGCTTGGCCGGTGGCACCGGGGAGCTGTTTTTT
NA	TRBV27	TRBD1	TRBJ2-3	CASSLVGFGQGRATQYF	TGTGCCAGCAGTTTAGTCGGGTTCGGACAGGGGAGGGCTACGCAGTATTTT
NA	TRBV5-1	NA	TRBJ2-1	CASSPGRTDYNNEQFF	TGCGCCAGCAGCCCGGGCCGGACAGACTACAACAATGAGCAGTTCTTC
NA	TRBV4-2	TRBD2	TRBJ2-3	CASSQVPWGTSGGSDTQYF	TGTGCCAGCAGCCAAGTCCCCTGGGGGACTAGCGGGGGGTCAGATACGCAGTATTTT
NA	TRBV9	NA	TRBJ1-1	CASSPWGRADTEAFF	TGTGCCAGCAGCCCGTGGGGGAGGGCGGACACTGAAGCTTTCTTT
NA	TRBV30	TRBD2	TRBJ2-7	CAWTAGGPLPYF	TGTGCCTGGACCGCGGGGGGACCCCTGCCCTACTTC
NA	TRBV6-6	NA	TRBJ2-4	CASTPERDIQYF	TGTGCCAGCACTCCCGAGAGGGACATTCAGTACTTC
NA	TRBV23-1	NA	TRBJ1-3	CASSALPRSGGNTIYF	TGCGCCAGCAGCGCCCTCCCAAGGTCAGGGGGAAACACCATATATTTT
NA	TRBV10-3	TRBD1	TRBJ1-1	CAISGTGGTEAFF	TGTGCCATCAGTGGGACAGGGGGCACTGAAGCTTTCTTT
NA	TRBV6-1	TRBD2	TRBJ2-1	CASRGGKRGGNEQFF	TGTGCCAGCAGGGGGGGGAAGCGGGGGGGCAATGAGCAGTTCTTC
once	TRBV2	TRBD1	TRBJ2-5	CASSPGTGGETQYF	TGTGCCAGCAGCCCCGGGACAGGGGGCGAGACCCAGTACTTC
NA	TRBV9	NA	TRBJ2-3	CASSAGSDTQYF	TGTGCCAGCAGCGCAGGGTCAGATACGCAGTATTTT
few	TRBV30	TRBD1	TRBJ1-1	CAWGTAEAFF	TGTGCCTGGGGGACAGCTGAAGCTTTCTTT
NA	TRBV2	TRBD1	TRBJ1-4	CASSKDRFNEKLFF	TGTGCCAGCAGCAAGGACAGGTTTAATGAAAAACTGTTTTTT
once	TRBV7-2	TRBD2	TRBJ2-1	CASSLTSGGAGEQFF	TGTGCCAGCAGCCTAACTAGCGGGGGGGCAGGTGAGCAGTTCTTC
once	TRBV15	TRBD2	TRBJ2-7	CATSRGSGGTYEQYF	TGTGCCACCAGCAGAGGTAGCGGGGGAACCTACGAGCAGTACTTC
once	TRBV9	NA	TRBJ2-1	CASSTRHQSSYNEQFF	TGTGCCAGCAGCACCAGACACCAGAGCTCCTACAATGAGCAGTTCTTC
NA	TRBV4-3	NA	TRBJ2-3	CASSQDNGGGAANTQYF	TGCGCCAGCAGCCAAGATAACGGAGGCGGGGCAGCGAATACGCAGTATTTT
NA	TRBV23-1	NA	TRBJ2-7	CASSRPGGGAVGYEQYF	TGCGCCAGCAGTCGCCCCGGTGGGGGGGCAGTTGGCTACGAGCAGTACTTC
NA	TRBV7-2	TRBD1	TRBJ1-5	CASSSQGDQPQHF	TGTGCCAGCAGCTCACAGGGGGATCAGCCCCAGCATTTT
NA	TRBV7-2	NA	TRBJ1-2	CASSLQGLLYGYTF	TGTGCCAGCAGCTTACAGGGCCTACTCTATGGCTACACCTTC
NA	TRBV29-1	TRBD2	TRBJ2-5	CSVEVGGGGPKETQYF	TGCAGCGTTGAAGTAGGCGGCGGGGGGCCGAAAGAGACCCAGTACTTC
NA	TRBV4-3	NA	TRBJ2-5	CASSQEGPLGTQYF	TGCGCCAGCAGCCAGGAGGGGCCCCTGGGGACCCAGTACTTC
NA	TRBV5-1	NA	TRBJ2-5	CASQDRYPPLVQYF	TGCGCCAGCCAAGACAGGTACCCCCCATTGGTGCAGTACTTC
NA	TRBV13	NA	TRBJ1-6	CASSLGGGGSPLHF	TGTGCCAGCAGCTTAGGGGGCGGGGGTTCACCCCTCCACTTT
once	TRBV7-2	NA	TRBJ2-7	CASSETRHLSSYEQYF	TGTGCCAGCAGCGAAACCCGACATCTGAGCTCCTACGAGCAGTACTTC